These 19 T cell receptor beta chains came from one sample sequenced in a study of CD8 T cells in Susac syndrome. cDNA came from 0.5 to 1 ug RNA primed by random hexamers. Each CDR3 protein is one row after TCRdb ran MiXCR on the immunoSEQ multiplex PCR reads. The sample has around 280,000 distinct CDR3 sequences, approximately 81% seen once. Sequencing used CD8+ T cells from PBMCs. The receptors stem from a human donor with multiple sclerosis.

The chain combines TRBV7-2 with TRBJ2-1, with 7 bases matching TRBD2. The CDR3 sequence is 15 residues long. Germline trimming cut 1 base from V and 7 bases from J; bases unmatched to any gene: 7. Germline CDR1 and CDR2: SGHTA and FQGNSA. The CDR3 loop is CASSLVGEGRNEQFF. The CDR3 bases are TGTGCCAGCAGCTTAGTGGGGGAGGGCCGAAATGAGCAGTTCTTC.

CDR3 DNA sequence: TGCAGTGCTAGAGATCGTCGGCAGGGCTACGAGCAGTACTTC. It is translated as CSARDRRQGYEQYF. This chain connects TRBV20-1 to TRBJ2-7, with D maybe TRBD1 (5 bases). Per the germline V gene, CDR1 is DFQATT and CDR2 is SNEGSKA (reference sequence). V was clipped by 0 bases and J by 3 bases, with 12 bases between them. The CDR3 extends over 14 amino acids.

V usage is TRBV30 and J usage is TRBJ2-1, with D possibly TRBD2 on 6 matching bases. The CDR3 runs to 17 residues. Trimming shortened V by 1 base and J by 6 bases, and 22 bases separated the two germline ends. Germline CDR1 is GTSNPN and CDR2 is SVGIG (reference sequence). This CDR3 reads CAWSGEKTHSGTNEQFF. CDR3 nucleotides: TGTGCCTGGAGTGGAGAAAAGACCCATAGCGGAACCAATGAGCAGTTCTTC.

This clonotype was detected only a few times. V is TRBV12-3 or TRBV12-4 and J is TRBJ2-1; D is unclear. The CDR3 is 11 amino acids. V was clipped by 7 bases and J by 7 bases, with 8 bases between them. For the CDR3, the DNA is TGTGCCAGCACCTTGGGGAATGAGCAGTTCTTC. It translates to CASTLGNEQFF.

This clonotype has only one observation. This CDR3 is CASKRTGELFF. CDR3 nucleotide sequence: TGTGCCAGCAAGAGGACCGGGGAGCTGTTTTTT. The chain has TRBV28 and TRBJ2-2, with D unresolved. CDR3 length equals 11 residues. Germline CDR1 and CDR2: MDHEN and SYDVKM. V was trimmed by 7 bases and J by 5 bases, leaving 5 bases between them. Together with reference TRBV28 and TRBJ2-2, the CDR3 gives the full variable domain: DVKVTQSSRYLVKRTGEKVFLECVQDMDHENMFWYRQDPGLGLRLIYFSYDVKMKEKGDIPEGYSVSREKKERFSLILESASTNQTSMYLCASKRTGELFFGEGSRLTVL.

The chain joins TRBV5-5 to TRBJ2-1; 8 bases line up with TRBD1. The CDR3 has 14 amino acids. The ends lost 4 bases at V and 8 bases at J; junction bases unmatched: 8. The germline V gene encodes CDR1 SGHKS and CDR2 YYEKEE (reference sequence). As DNA, the CDR3 is TGTGCCAGCAGCAAACGACAGGGGTCAGATGAGCAGTTCTTC. It encodes CASSKRQGSDEQFF. The full variable domain, completed using reference TRBV5-5 and TRBJ2-1, is DAGVTQSPTHLIKTRGQQVTLRCSPISGHKSVSWYQQVLGQGPQFIFQYYEKEERGRGNFPDRFSARQFPNYSSELNVNALLLGDSALYLCASSKRQGSDEQFFGPGTRLTVL.

The CDR3 nucleotides are TGTGCCAGCAGTTTATCGCGACTTTACGAGCAGTACTTC. Protein: CASSLSRLYEQYF. The chain employs TRBV27 and TRBJ2-7, with D unresolved. This CDR3 region has 13 residues. Germline CDR1 and CDR2: MNHEY and SMNVEV (reference sequence). With 0 bases removed from V and 4 bases from J, the gap between germline ends came to 7 bases.

The chain carries TRBV9 and TRBJ2-1; the D gene could be TRBD1 or TRBD2 (5 bases each). V lost 0 bases to trimming and J lost 6 bases, with 19 bases between them. Per the germline V gene, CDR1 is SGDLS and CDR2 is YYNGEE. There are 17 residues in the CDR3. The CDR3 sequence: CASSVEGSSEGINEQFF. As DNA, the CDR3 is TGTGCCAGCAGCGTAGAAGGGAGCAGCGAGGGGATCAATGAGCAGTTCTTC. The full variable domain, in which reference TRBV9 and TRBJ2-1 provide the parts outside the CDR3, is DSGVTQTPKHLITATGQRVTLRCSPRSGDLSVYWYQQSLDQGLQFLIQYYNGEERAKGNILERFSAQQFPDLHSELNLSSLELGDSALYFCASSVEGSSEGINEQFFGPGTRLTVL.

The chain combines TRBV7-9 with TRBJ2-7; D possibly corresponds to TRBD2 (7 bases). The CDR3 consists of 15 residues. The V gene lost 1 base and the J gene lost 5 bases, with 15 bases spanning the gap. CDR1 and CDR2 (germline): SEHNR, FQNEAQ (reference sequence). The DNA of the CDR3 is TGTGCCAGCAGCTTAGGGGGGGGGCCCCTGCACGAGCAGTACTTC. Protein product: CASSLGGGPLHEQYF.

DNA for the CDR3: TGTGCCAGCAGTATCAATATAGCCAAAAACATTCAGTACTTC. Amino acids: CASSINIAKNIQYF. This sequence joins TRBV6-2 or TRBV6-3 and TRBJ2-4, with unresolved D. V lost 5 bases and J lost 0, with 8 bases in between. The CDR3 consists of 14 residues. The V gene's germline CDR1 is MNHEY and CDR2 SVGEGT.

The chain carries TRBV7-9 and TRBJ2-2; tentative D call: TRBD1 (6 bases). Germline assignment: CDR1 SEHNR and CDR2 FQNEAQ (reference sequence). Trimming pared 4 bases from V and 5 bases from J, leaving 14 bases between. This CDR3 is built from 15 residues. CDR3 nucleotide sequence: TGTGCCAGCAGCTCCTCCGGGACACCAACCGGGGAGCTGTTTTTT. Its protein is CASSSSGTPTGELFF.

On this clonotype itself: One end of the junction varies from germline; a read error may be responsible. This chain uses TRBV13 with TRBJ1-5, with 9 bases aligning to TRBD1. CDR3 size: 14 residues. In germline, CDR1 is PRHDT, CDR2 FYEKMQ (reference sequence). CDR3 protein: CASSSGQGNRPQHF. CDR3 nucleotides: TGTGCCAGCAGCTCGGGACAGGGCAATCGGCCCCAGCATTTT.

J is TRBJ2-2 and V is TRBV3-1; 7 nucleotides align to TRBD2. This CDR3 is 14 amino acids long. The V gene's germline CDR1 is LGHDT and CDR2 YNNKEL (reference sequence). V was clipped by 4 bases and J by 7 bases; unmatched bases: 6. The CDR3 loop reads CASSPGLGHGELFF. The CDR3 region has the DNA TGTGCCAGCAGCCCCGGACTAGGCCACGGGGAGCTGTTTTTT.

The chain employs TRBV7-9 and TRBJ2-1, with TRBD2 matching 10 bases. The CDR3 length is 15 residues. CDR1 and CDR2 (germline): SEHNR, FQNEAQ (reference sequence). After removal of 5 bases from V and 5 bases from J, the junction contained 6 bases not matched to a gene. The CDR3 coding sequence is TGTGCCAGCAGCGTCAATAGCGGGGGGAACAATGAGCAGTTCTTC. This gives the protein CASSVNSGGNNEQFF. Full variable domain (missing parts from reference TRBV7-9 and TRBJ2-1): DTGVSQNPRHKITKRGQNVTFRCDPISEHNRLYWYRQTLGQGPEFLTYFQNEAQLEKSRLLSDRFSAERPKGSFSTLEIQRTEQGDSAMYLCASSVNSGGNNEQFFGPGTRLTVL.

This CDR3 reads CASSLRFVGTSGSFYSGANVLTF. The DNA of the CDR3 is TGTGCCAGCAGTTTAAGGTTCGTTGGGACTAGCGGAAGTTTCTACTCTGGGGCCAACGTCCTGACTTTC. This chain connects TRBV28 to TRBJ2-6, with TRBD2 matching over 11 bases. Germline assignment: CDR1 MDHEN and CDR2 SYDVKM. J was trimmed by 0 bases and V by 2 bases; bases with no gene match: 18. The CDR3 contains 23 residues.

Only a few counts were recorded for this clonotype. Written as DNA, the CDR3 is TGTGCCAGCAGCCCTGTAGAGAGAGCTATTTACGAGCAGTACTTC. As protein: CASSPVERAIYEQYF. The chain joins TRBV9 to TRBJ2-7; D gene unclear. This CDR3 region has 15 residues. Looked up from germline, CDR1 is SGDLS and CDR2 is YYNGEE. V was cut by 4 bases and J by 4 bases, with 18 bases left in between.

Remarks on this clonotype: At one of its ends the junction is not consistent with the germline gene, which may arise from a read error. The gene calls are TRBV28 and TRBJ1-1, with D possibly TRBD1 on 6 matching bases. Germline lookup yields CDR1 MDHEN and CDR2 SYDVKM. CDR3 length: 14 residues. This chain's CDR3 is CASSHRVFSTESFF. CDR3 bases: TGTGCCAGCAGTCACAGGGTTTTTAGCACTGAATCTTTCTTT. The whole variable domain, remainder taken from reference TRBV28 and TRBJ1-1, is DVKVTQSSRYLVKRTGEKVFLECVQDMDHENMFWYRQDPGLGLRLIYFSYDVKMKEKGDIPEGYSVSREKKERFSLILESASTNQTSMYLCASSHRVFSTESFFGQGTRLTVV.

The CDR3 sequence: CASSTPSGSSGEQFF. The CDR3 nucleotides read TGTGCCAGTAGTACCCCTAGCGGGAGTAGCGGTGAGCAGTTCTTC. This chain uses TRBV19 with TRBJ2-1, with 10 bases identical to TRBD2. The germline CDR1 and CDR2 sequences are LNHDA and SQIVND (reference sequence). CDR3 length equals 15 residues. V gave up 4 bases and J gave up 9 bases; unmatched junction bases: 9.

The chain is built from TRBV11-2 and TRBJ2-7; D remains ambiguous. Germline CDR1 is SGHAT and CDR2 is FQNNGV. The ends were cut back, 1 base at V and 5 bases at J, with 6 bases in the middle. The CDR3 runs 12 residues. This chain's CDR3 is CASSLGKDEQYF. CDR3 coding DNA: TGTGCCAGCAGCTTAGGGAAGGACGAGCAGTACTTC.